This T cell receptor (beta chain) is from a study of T cell responses to AZD1222 COVID-19 vaccine. In the study overall: Second-dose intervals of approximately 4 or approximately 12 weeks were pooled.

The method was immunoSEQ multiplex PCR; TCRdb's version includes in-frame clones alone and lacks a portion of them. The data show 85,000 to 110,000 clones, about 92% seen once. Remarks on this clone: Its antigen is not known.

Whole-study findings and limits: There were repertoire samples only from the period after the peak T cell response. The span of vaccine-associated CD4 TCRs extended across spike, with dominance at 160-218 and 743-854.

V lost 0 bases, J lost 7 bases, and 9 bases lay in between. This CDR3 has 13 amino acids. Germline V gene sequence: CDR1 SGHAT, CDR2 FQNNGV. The sequences come from peripheral blood, collected on day 0 of AZD1222 vaccination. This chain links TRBV11-2 with TRBJ1-1, with D possibly TRBD1 on 6 matching bases. This TCR was sampled from an adult in good health. This chain's CDR3 is CASSLDGQLEAFF. DNA of the CDR3: TGTGCCAGCAGCTTAGATGGACAGCTTGAAGCTTTCTTT.